These T cell receptor beta chains were read from a single sample in a study of OX40 agonist ivuxolimab in advanced cancers. Profiled with immunoSEQ multiplex PCR; TCRdb holds only in-frame clones, not every one. The sample holds 75,000 to 80,000 clones, around four fifths seen once. Material: CD4+ or CD8+ T cells sorted from blood, obtained in a trial of the OX40 agonist ivuxolimab. The receptors here all came from an adult with an advanced solid tumor such as melanoma, head and neck, liver or kidney cancer. Both conserved end residues are part of each CDR3. Each record gives: clone size, J gene, D gene, V gene, CDR3 DNA, CDR3 protein. A D gene is named only where the DNA matches it firmly. Some rows mark clone size as missing; the rest say once, few, many or name a class of expanded clone.

NA	TRBJ1-6	NA	TRBV5-1	TGCGCCAGCAGCTTGTCAGGGTACTCACCCCTCCACTTT	CASSLSGYSPLHF
NA	TRBJ1-1	NA	TRBV15	TGTGCCACGAAAGGGGGACGGCAGAGTGAAGCTTTCTTT	CATKGGRQSEAFF
NA	TRBJ2-7	TRBD1	TRBV27	TGTGCCAGCAGTTTCCAACAGGGGGCGTCCTACGAGCAGTACTTC	CASSFQQGASYEQYF
NA	TRBJ2-7	TRBD1	TRBV7-2	TGTGCCAGCAGCGACAGACAGGGCTCCTACGAGCAGTACTTC	CASSDRQGSYEQYF
NA	TRBJ2-1	TRBD2	TRBV18	TGTGCCAGCTCACCATCTCAGACTAGCGGGAGGGGAATCCCCAATGAGCAGTTCTTC	CASSPSQTSGRGIPNEQFF
few	TRBJ1-1	NA	TRBV10-1	TGCGCCAGCAGTGAGACTCGGATCGGGAGGAACACTGAAGCTTTCTTT	CASSETRIGRNTEAFF
NA	TRBJ2-2	TRBD2	TRBV7-9	TGTGCCAGCAGCCCTAGGTGGACTAGCGGGAGATCTGAGCTGTTTTTT	CASSPRWTSGRSELFF
few	TRBJ2-2	NA	TRBV4-3	TGCGCCAGCAGCCAGCTTACAGGGCGTACCACCGGGGAGCTGTTTTTT	CASSQLTGRTTGELFF
once	TRBJ1-4	TRBD1	TRBV25-1	TGTGCCAGCAGACCAGATTCCGGGACAGGAAGGCACGAAGGACTGTTTTTT	CASRPDSGTGRHEGLFF
NA	TRBJ2-1	NA	TRBV9	TGTGCCAGCAGCGTAGGCGCGCCAGGCTACAATGAGCAGTTCTTC	CASSVGAPGYNEQFF
NA	TRBJ2-7	TRBD2	TRBV10-2	TGCGCCAGCAGTGACCCCCAAACTGGCGGGAGGTCCGTTCGCGAGCAGTACTTC	CASSDPQTGGRSVREQYF
once	TRBJ1-2	NA	TRBV28	TGTGCCAGCAGTAAAGACGGACTCGCCTCTTATGGCTACACCTTC	CASSKDGLASYGYTF
NA	TRBJ1-5	NA	TRBV4-3	TGCGCCAGCAGCCAAGACCAAGGACGTCTCCAGCATTTT	CASSQDQGRLQHF
NA	TRBJ2-1	NA	TRBV6-1	TGTGCCAGCAGTGAGCTCCCATACAGGGCAGACAATGAGCAGTTCTTC	CASSELPYRADNEQFF
NA	TRBJ2-3	TRBD1	TRBV7-2	TGTGCCAGCAGGGACAGGGGGGGCACAGATACGCAGTATTTT	CASRDRGGTDTQYF
few	TRBJ2-5	NA	TRBV10-3	TGTGCCACCAACAGGGACCAAGAGACCCAGTACTTC	CATNRDQETQYF
NA	TRBJ1-2	NA	TRBV9	TGTGCCAGCAGCGTAGCCCACGGGTTTGGCTACACCTTC	CASSVAHGFGYTF
NA	TRBJ1-1	TRBD1	TRBV5-1	TGCGCCAGCAGCTTGGACAGGGGAGACACTGAAGCTTTCTTT	CASSLDRGDTEAFF
NA	TRBJ1-5	NA	TRBV30	TGTGCCTGGAGTCCCTTGACCGTCGATCAGCCCCAGCATTTT	CAWSPLTVDQPQHF
NA	TRBJ1-2	TRBD1	TRBV6-4	TGTGCCAGCAGTGACTCCCGGGACAGGGGGCTGGAAAACTATGGCTACACCTTC	CASSDSRDRGLENYGYTF
NA	TRBJ1-1	TRBD1	TRBV10-3	TGTGCCATCAGGGGGACAGGTGGGACTGAAGCTTTCTTT	CAIRGTGGTEAFF
few	TRBJ1-2	TRBD1	TRBV30	TGTGCCTGGAGTGTTTCTCTAGGACAGGGGGCATGGGGCTACACCTTC	CAWSVSLGQGAWGYTF
once	TRBJ2-1	NA	TRBV12-5	TGTGCTAGTGGTTCTGAGGACAATGAGCAGTTCTTC	CASGSEDNEQFF
NA	TRBJ2-1	NA	TRBV4-3	TGCGCCAGCAGCCTGGGAACCGTACACGGGAGTTCCTACAATGAGCAGTTCTTC	CASSLGTVHGSSYNEQFF
NA	TRBJ1-4	NA	TRBV6-5	TGTGCCAGCAGTTACTCCGGGGGGGATGAAAAACTGTTTTTT	CASSYSGGDEKLFF
NA	TRBJ2-7	TRBD1	TRBV2	TGTGCCAGCAGCCGGGACAGGGTCTCCGAGCAGTACTTC	CASSRDRVSEQYF
NA	TRBJ2-3	NA	TRBV6-5	TGTGCCAGCAGTGGCTCGACAGATACGCAGTATTTT	CASSGSTDTQYF
NA	TRBJ2-3	NA	TRBV9	TGTGCCAGCAGCGGGACCGGGACAAATACGCAGTATTTT	CASSGTGTNTQYF
NA	TRBJ2-7	TRBD2	TRBV19	TGTGCCAGTAGTAGCCTTAGCGGGAGTAACCCCTACGAGCAGTACTTC	CASSSLSGSNPYEQYF
NA	TRBJ2-7	TRBD2	TRBV28	TGTGCCAGCAGTATAGGTGGCGGGGGCTCCTACGAGCAGTACTTC	CASSIGGGGSYEQYF
NA	TRBJ2-7	TRBD1	TRBV19	TGTGCCAGTAGTATACCAGGGGGCCTCGTCTACGAGCAGTACTTC	CASSIPGGLVYEQYF
NA	TRBJ1-3	NA	TRBV13	TGTGCCAGCAGCGCCCAGCACGGAGCTTTAGGAAACACCATATATTTT	CASSAQHGALGNTIYF
NA	TRBJ1-3	TRBD1	TRBV7-9	TGTGCCAGCAGCCAGAGGGACAGGATAGACACCATATATTTT	CASSQRDRIDTIYF
NA	TRBJ1-5	NA	TRBV19	TGTGCCAGTAGTGTCGGGGGGGGAAGCAATCAGCCCCAGCATTTT	CASSVGGGSNQPQHF
NA	TRBJ1-5	TRBD1	TRBV5-8	TGTGCCAGCAGCTTGGGGTTGACAGGGGATAGCAATCAGCCCCAGCATTTT	CASSLGLTGDSNQPQHF
NA	TRBJ2-5	TRBD2	TRBV4-1	TGCGCCAGCAGCCACGTGACTAGCGGGGAAGAGACCCAGTACTTC	CASSHVTSGEETQYF
NA	TRBJ1-3	NA	TRBV6-1	TGTGCCAGCAGTGCTTGGGACGGGCTCTCTGGAAACACCATATATTTT	CASSAWDGLSGNTIYF
NA	TRBJ1-3	NA	TRBV30	TGTGCCTGGAGTGTGGTGCAGGGAAAAGGAAACACCATATATTTT	CAWSVVQGKGNTIYF
NA	TRBJ1-2	NA	TRBV4-1	TGCGCCAGCAGCCAACCCGGACAGAAGAGGGGCTACACCTTC	CASSQPGQKRGYTF
NA	TRBJ1-3	TRBD1	TRBV6-1	TGTGCCAGCAGTGAATGGACGGGACAGGGAAGAAACACCATATATTTT	CASSEWTGQGRNTIYF
NA	TRBJ2-3	TRBD1	TRBV6-6	TGTGCCAGCAGTTATCCTCCGGGACAGGGGGCGGATACGCAGTATTTT	CASSYPPGQGADTQYF
NA	TRBJ2-1	TRBD2	TRBV4-1	TGCGCCAGCAGCCAAGAGGGGAACGGGAGGAGGAACAATGAGCAGTTCTTC	CASSQEGNGRRNNEQFF
NA	TRBJ2-1	TRBD2	TRBV10-3	TGTGCCATCAGTGAAAATGAAGCGGGGGGGCTTTACAATGAGCAGTTCTTC	CAISENEAGGLYNEQFF
once	TRBJ2-2	TRBD1	TRBV5-1	TGCGCCAGCAGCTTTAGGGGGCGCGGCACCGGGGAGCTGTTTTTT	CASSFRGRGTGELFF
NA	TRBJ1-2	TRBD1	TRBV25-1	TGTGCCAGCAGTGAGGGGACAGGGGCTAACTATGGCTACACCTTC	CASSEGTGANYGYTF
NA	TRBJ2-7	TRBD2	TRBV6-1	TGTGCCAGCAGGAGGACTAGCGGGAGTTCCTACGAGCAGTACTTC	CASRRTSGSSYEQYF
NA	TRBJ2-2	NA	TRBV9	TGTGCCAGCAGCGTATCAGGGTCAGACACCGGGGAGCTGTTTTTT	CASSVSGSDTGELFF
NA	TRBJ1-5	NA	TRBV10-3	TGTGCCATCTCGGACGGTAGCAATCAGCCCCAGCATTTT	CAISDGSNQPQHF
NA	TRBJ2-2	NA	TRBV7-9	TGTGCCAGCACGCCCGACAGCACCGGGGAGCTGTTTTTT	CASTPDSTGELFF
NA	TRBJ1-1	TRBD1	TRBV2	TGTGCCAGCACTCAACGCGGACAGGTGGGAAACACCGAAGCTTTCTTT	CASTQRGQVGNTEAFF
NA	TRBJ2-3	TRBD2	TRBV7-8	TGTGCCAGCAGCGGGACTAGCGGGAGTTCAGATACGCAGTATTTT	CASSGTSGSSDTQYF
NA	TRBJ1-3	NA	TRBV9	TGTGCCAGCAGCGTAGAGGGTCTTAGGGGAAACACCATATATTTT	CASSVEGLRGNTIYF
NA	TRBJ1-5	NA	TRBV6-6	TGTGCCAGCGGGCTTAGCAATCAGCCCCAGCATTTT	CASGLSNQPQHF
NA	TRBJ1-6	NA	TRBV7-6	TGTGCCAGCAGCCCGGGGGGTTATAATTCACCCCTCCACTTT	CASSPGGYNSPLHF
NA	TRBJ1-4	TRBD1	TRBV7-9	TGTGCCAGCAGCTCGACAGGGGGGACTGAAAAACTGTTTTTT	CASSSTGGTEKLFF
NA	TRBJ2-7	TRBD1	TRBV14	TGTGCCAGCAACCGACAGGGCTACTCCTACGAGCAGTACTTC	CASNRQGYSYEQYF
NA	TRBJ2-7	NA	TRBV7-2	TGTGCCAGCAGCTTAGGCGGGGATATTATATACGAGCAGTACTTC	CASSLGGDIIYEQYF
NA	TRBJ1-5	TRBD1	TRBV28	TGTGCCAGCAGTCTATGGCAGGGGGCGGAATATAGCAATCAGCCCCAGCATTTT	CASSLWQGAEYSNQPQHF
NA	TRBJ1-6	NA	TRBV30	TGTGCCTGGAGGGGTCTTTATAATTCACCCCTCCACTTT	CAWRGLYNSPLHF
NA	TRBJ2-3	TRBD2	TRBV27	TGTGCCAGCAGTCACGGACTAGCGGGCACAGATACGCAGTATTTT	CASSHGLAGTDTQYF